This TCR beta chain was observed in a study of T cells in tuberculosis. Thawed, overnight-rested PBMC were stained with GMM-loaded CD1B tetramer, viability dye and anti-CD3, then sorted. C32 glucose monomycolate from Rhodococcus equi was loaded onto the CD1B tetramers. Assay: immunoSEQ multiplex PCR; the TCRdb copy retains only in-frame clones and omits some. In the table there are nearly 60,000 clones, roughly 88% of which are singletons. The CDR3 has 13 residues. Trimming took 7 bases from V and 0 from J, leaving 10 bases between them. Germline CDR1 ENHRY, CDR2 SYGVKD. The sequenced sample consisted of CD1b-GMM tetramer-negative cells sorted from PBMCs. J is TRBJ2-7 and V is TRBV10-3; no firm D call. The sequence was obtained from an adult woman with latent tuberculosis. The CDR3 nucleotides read TGTGCCATCACTCCTAGTACCTCCTACGAGCAGTACTTC. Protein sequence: CAITPSTSYEQYF.